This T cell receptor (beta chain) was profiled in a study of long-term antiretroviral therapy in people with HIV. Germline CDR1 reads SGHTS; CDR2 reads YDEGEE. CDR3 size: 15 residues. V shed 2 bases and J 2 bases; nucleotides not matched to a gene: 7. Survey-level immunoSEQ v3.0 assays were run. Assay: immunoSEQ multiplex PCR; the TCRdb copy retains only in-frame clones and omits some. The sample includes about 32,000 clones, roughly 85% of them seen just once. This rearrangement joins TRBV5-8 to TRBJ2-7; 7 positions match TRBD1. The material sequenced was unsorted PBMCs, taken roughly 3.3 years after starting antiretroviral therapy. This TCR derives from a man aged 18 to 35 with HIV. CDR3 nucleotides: TGTGCCAGCAGCTTAAACCCCGGGACAGCCTACGAGCAGTACTTC. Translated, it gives CASSLNPGTAYEQYF.